Below, 24 T cell receptor beta chains from the same sample are listed, as sequenced in a study of blood T cell repertoires in COVID-19. The repertoire was sequenced with immunoSEQ multiplex PCR; TCRdb's copy has only in-frame clones and lacks some. This sample carries approximately 75,000 clones, roughly 76% of them seen once, and the ten largest clones take 25% to 30%. Material: peripheral blood. The source of these receptors is a woman older than 75 with active or convalescent COVID-19.

The chain carries TRBV5-4 and TRBJ2-2, with 7 bases lining up with TRBD2. V trimming: 0 bases; J trimming: 2 bases; junction bases outside the gene matches: 4. CDR1 is SGHNT, CDR2 YYREEE, per germline (reference sequence). This CDR3 comprises 16 residues. The CDR3 region is CASSLGLAANTGELFF. DNA for the CDR3: TGTGCCAGCAGCTTGGGCCTAGCGGCCAACACCGGGGAGCTGTTTTTT.

The gene calls are TRBV6-6 and TRBJ2-7; the D gene is possibly TRBD1 (6 bases). The V and J ends lost 2 bases and 2 bases respectively, with 10 bases between them. This CDR3 contains 14 residues. The germline gives CDR1 MNHNY, CDR2 SVGAGI (reference sequence). CDR3 DNA: TGTGCCAGCAGTTACCTTCACAGGGCCTACGAGCAGTACTTC. This encodes CASSYLHRAYEQYF.

The chain employs TRBV6-4 and TRBJ1-3, with 7 bases identical to TRBD1. There are 13 residues in the CDR3. Per the germline V gene, CDR1 is MRHNA and CDR2 is SNTAGT. J lost 7 bases, V lost 7 bases, and 7 bases had no gene match. CDR3 region: CASTPGQKNTIYF. DNA for the CDR3: TGTGCCAGCACACCGGGACAGAAGAACACCATATATTTT.

This clone was detected only a few times. CDR3 sequence (DNA): TGTGCCAGCAGCGCGGACGGGGATCAGCCCCAGCATTTT. This encodes CASSADGDQPQHF. The chain has TRBV12-3 or TRBV12-4 and TRBJ1-5; D is uncertain. This CDR3 has 13 residues. Deletions cut 6 bases from V and 5 bases from J, with 11 bases between.

The V gene is TRBV5-5, the J gene TRBJ2-2; maybe TRBD2 (6 bases). V lost 2 bases to trimming and J lost 5 bases, with 22 bases between them. The germline gives CDR1 SGHKS, CDR2 YYEKEE (reference sequence). The CDR3 has 18 residues. CDR3 sequence reads: CASSLGGVSVLGTGELFF. For the CDR3, the DNA is TGTGCCAGCAGCTTAGGAGGGGTGAGCGTCCTCGGGACCGGGGAGCTGTTTTTT.

V gene TRBV4-3 combines with J gene TRBJ2-3; 8 positions agree with TRBD2. Germline loops: CDR1 LGHNA, CDR2 YSLEER. The CDR3 is 15 amino acids. V lost 1 base to trimming and J lost 7 bases; unmatched junction nucleotides: 7. The CDR3 coding sequence is TGCGCCAGCAGCCAAGTGACGGGGGGGCTCTATACGCAGTATTTT. It specifies CASSQVTGGLYTQYF.

This sequence joins TRBV14 and TRBJ2-1; 8 bases are a match to TRBD2. CDR3 length: 15 amino acids. J was trimmed by 12 bases and V by 0 bases; bases with no gene match: 10. CDR1 is SGHDN and CDR2 is FVKESK in the germline V gene. The CDR3 loop is CASSQDCGGTNTQFF. In DNA form, the CDR3 reads TGTGCCAGCAGCCAAGATTGCGGGGGGACCAATACGCAGTTCTTC.

This rearrangement joins TRBV27 to TRBJ2-7; a weak D match, TRBD1 (5 bases). The CDR3 length is 13 residues. Germline-derived CDR1 and CDR2 are MNHEY and SMNVEV (reference sequence). Trimming removed 5 bases from V and 3 bases from J, with 11 bases in between. The CDR3 bases are TGTGCCAGCAGTAGACAGATTCACTACGAGCAGTACTTC. Its translation: CASSRQIHYEQYF.

The chain carries TRBV14 and TRBJ2-1; TRBD1 matches at 9 bases. The CDR3 has 15 residues. Looked up from germline, CDR1 is SGHDN and CDR2 is FVKESK. J gave up 4 bases and V 3 bases, and 4 bases lay outside the gene matches. The DNA of the CDR3 is TGTGCCAGCAGCCATGGACAGGGGATATACAATGAGCAGTTCTTC. Its protein is CASSHGQGIYNEQFF.

The rearrangement uses TRBV11-2 and TRBJ1-4; 7 nucleotides match TRBD1. CDR3 length: 14 residues. Losses at the gene ends were 5 bases for V and 8 bases for J; bases not matched to a gene: 8. Germline lookup yields CDR1 SGHAT and CDR2 FQNNGV. CDR3 sequence (DNA): TGTGCCAGCAGCCCGGCGACAGGGAGGGAAAAACTGTTTTTT. Amino acids: CASSPATGREKLFF. Together with reference TRBV11-2 and TRBJ1-4, the CDR3 gives the full variable domain: EAGVAQSPRYKIIEKRQSVAFWCNPISGHATLYWYQQILGQGPKLLIQFQNNGVVDDSQLPKDRFSAERLKGVDSTLKIQPAKLEDSAVYLCASSPATGREKLFFGSGTQLSVL.

This clone was recorded only once. The gene calls are TRBV5-1 and TRBJ1-4, with D unclear. The CDR3 spans 14 residues. Germline assignment: CDR1 SGHRS and CDR2 YFSETQ. Between the trimmed V and J ends, which lost 2 bases and 0 bases, there was a span of 5 bases. The CDR3 is CASSFLATNEKLFF. The CDR3 coding sequence is TGCGCCAGCAGCTTCCTCGCAACTAATGAAAAACTGTTTTTT.

The gene calls are TRBV4-1 and TRBJ1-4, with D possibly matching TRBD1 (6 bases). Germline V gene lookup returns CDR1 MGHRA and CDR2 YSYEKL. The CDR3 loop spans 17 amino acids. The V and J ends lost 0 bases and 0 bases respectively, with 11 bases between them. The CDR3 sequence: CASSQERTDPTNEKLFF. In DNA, the CDR3 is TGCGCCAGCAGCCAAGAACGGACAGACCCAACTAATGAAAAACTGTTTTTT.

This chain links TRBV9 with TRBJ2-3; 12 bases align to TRBD2. The length of the CDR3 is 18 residues. V lost 3 bases to trimming and J lost 6 bases; unmatched junction nucleotides: 14. Per germline, CDR1 SGDLS and CDR2 YYNGEE. The CDR3 spells CASSASLLAGGPLDTQYF. The CDR3 DNA sequence: TGTGCCAGCAGCGCCTCGCTACTAGCGGGGGGCCCGCTGGATACGCAGTATTTT.

This chain links TRBV4-3 with TRBJ2-2; D unresolved. The V end lost 0 bases, the J end lost 7 bases, and 9 bases lay between the germline ends. This CDR3 is 14 amino acids long. Germline V gene lookup returns CDR1 LGHNA and CDR2 YSLEER. CDR3 bases: TGCGCCAGCAGCCAAGATACCGGTATCGGGGAGCTGTTTTTT. Translated, it gives CASSQDTGIGELFF.

This rearrangement joins TRBV7-9 to TRBJ2-7, with 9 positions matching TRBD2. V was clipped by 7 bases and J by 1 base; unmatched bases: 5. The CDR3 is made up of 14 amino acids. The V gene's germline CDR1 is SEHNR and CDR2 FQNEAQ (reference sequence). The chain's CDR3 is CASMSSGASYEQYF. The CDR3 region has the DNA TGTGCCAGCATGTCTAGCGGGGCGTCCTACGAGCAGTACTTC.

This chain links TRBV5-6 with TRBJ2-3; TRBD1 matches 7 bases. V lost 4 bases and J lost 9; bases outside the gene matches: 5. CDR3 length: 12 residues. The germline V gene encodes CDR1 SGHDT and CDR2 YYEEEE. The CDR3 region is CASSQPGQTQYF. The CDR3 nucleotides are TGTGCCAGCAGCCAACCGGGACAGACGCAGTATTTT.

The sample holds a few counts of this clone. This chain connects TRBV5-6 to TRBJ1-6; 9 positions match TRBD1. The V segment lost 3 bases and the J segment 7 bases; nucleotides outside the gene matches: 14. This CDR3 is built from 18 residues. CDR1 SGHDT and CDR2 YYEEEE come from the germline V gene. DNA of the CDR3: TGTGCCAGCAGCTCGAGAGAACAGGGGGCTAGTAAAAATTCACCCCTCCACTTT. Its translation: CASSSREQGASKNSPLHF.

The chain links TRBV7-9 to TRBJ1-4; weak D call: TRBD1 (6 bases). The CDR3 runs 15 residues. Germline lookup yields CDR1 SEHNR and CDR2 FQNEAQ (reference sequence). The V and J ends lost 7 bases and 0 bases respectively, with 12 bases between them. The CDR3 coding sequence is TGTGCCAGCACCGGGACAACCTCAACTAATGAAAAACTGTTTTTT. It specifies CASTGTTSTNEKLFF.

The rearrangement links TRBV5-4 to TRBJ2-2; a possible D gene is TRBD1 (7 bases). The germline V gene has CDR1 SGHNT and CDR2 YYREEE (reference sequence). CDR3 size: 18 residues. V was shortened by 2 bases and J by 1 base, with 18 bases between the two germline ends. CDR3 loop: CASSFPHRQGLNTGELFF. In nucleotides, the CDR3 is TGTGCCAGCAGCTTCCCCCACCGACAGGGACTGAACACCGGGGAGCTGTTTTTT.

The chain couples TRBV15 to TRBJ2-5, with a tentative D call TRBD2 (6 bases). The germline V gene encodes CDR1 LNHNV and CDR2 YYDKDF (reference sequence). The CDR3 extends over 15 amino acids. Trimming cost V 2 bases and J 5 bases, with 15 bases left between them. CDR3 bases: TGTGCCACCAGCAGATCCGCGGCTGGGAGGGAGACCCAGTACTTC. Translation: CATSRSAAGRETQYF.

V is TRBV2 and J is TRBJ1-5; 7 bases agree with TRBD1. With 7 bases clipped from V and 3 bases from J, the junction kept 6 bases outside the gene matches. CDR1 and CDR2 from the germline V gene are SNHLY and FYNNEI. The CDR3 is 14 amino acids. The CDR3 DNA reads as TGTGCCAGCATACGGGACAGTGCCAATCAGCCCCAGCATTTT. This translates into CASIRDSANQPQHF.

The count of this clone is one. V usage is TRBV5-4 and J usage is TRBJ2-7, with D tentatively TRBD1 (5 bases). V was clipped by 0 bases and J by 3 bases, with 16 bases between them. Germline V gene sequence: CDR1 SGHNT, CDR2 YYREEE (reference sequence). The CDR3 contains 16 residues. CDR3: CASSLEPGRTNYEQYF. DNA of the CDR3: TGTGCCAGCAGCTTGGAACCAGGGCGGACCAACTACGAGCAGTACTTC.

This clone was observed once. The chain employs TRBV5-1 and TRBJ2-7; unclear D gene. The CDR3 sequence is 16 residues long. Trimming removed 3 bases at V and 0 bases at J, with 16 bases between. The germline V gene encodes CDR1 SGHRS and CDR2 YFSETQ. This CDR3 reads CASSSQTLGTSYEQYF. CDR3 DNA sequence: TGCGCCAGCAGCTCGCAAACCCTAGGAACCTCCTACGAGCAGTACTTC.

The gene calls are TRBV7-2 and TRBJ1-2; possibly TRBD1 for D (6 bases). This CDR3 is 14 amino acids long. Germline assignment: CDR1 SGHTA and CDR2 FQGNSA. V was cut by 5 bases and J by 4 bases, with 14 bases left in between. The CDR3 sequence is CASSVNRAAYGYTF. CDR3 in DNA: TGTGCCAGCAGCGTGAACAGGGCCGCCTATGGCTACACCTTC.